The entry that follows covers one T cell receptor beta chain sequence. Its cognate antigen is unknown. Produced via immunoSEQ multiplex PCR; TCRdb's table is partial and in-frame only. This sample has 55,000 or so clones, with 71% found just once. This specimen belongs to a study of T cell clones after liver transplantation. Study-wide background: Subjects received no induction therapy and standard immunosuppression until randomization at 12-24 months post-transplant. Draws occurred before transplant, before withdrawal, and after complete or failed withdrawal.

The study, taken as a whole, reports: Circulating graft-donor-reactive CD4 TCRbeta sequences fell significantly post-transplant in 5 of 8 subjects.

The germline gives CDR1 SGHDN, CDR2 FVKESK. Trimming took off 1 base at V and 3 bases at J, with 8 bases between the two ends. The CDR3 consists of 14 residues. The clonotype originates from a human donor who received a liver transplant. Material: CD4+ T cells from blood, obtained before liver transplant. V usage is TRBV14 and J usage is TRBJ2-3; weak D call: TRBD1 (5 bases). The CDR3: CASSQAQGTDTQYF. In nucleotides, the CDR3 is TGTGCCAGCAGCCAAGCTCAGGGAACAGATACGCAGTATTTT.